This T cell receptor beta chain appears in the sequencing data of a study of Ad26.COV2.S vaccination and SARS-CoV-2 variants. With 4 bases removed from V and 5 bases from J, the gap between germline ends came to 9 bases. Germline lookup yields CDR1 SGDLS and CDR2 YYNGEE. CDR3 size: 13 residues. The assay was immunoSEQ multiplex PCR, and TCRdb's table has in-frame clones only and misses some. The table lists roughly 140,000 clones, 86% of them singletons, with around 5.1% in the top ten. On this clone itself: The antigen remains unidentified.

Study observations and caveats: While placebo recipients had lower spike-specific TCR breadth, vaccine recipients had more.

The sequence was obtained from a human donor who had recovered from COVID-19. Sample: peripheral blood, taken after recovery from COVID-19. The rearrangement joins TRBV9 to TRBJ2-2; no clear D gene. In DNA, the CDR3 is TGTGCCAGCAGCCCGGTCCGTACCGGGGAGCTGTTTTTT. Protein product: CASSPVRTGELFF. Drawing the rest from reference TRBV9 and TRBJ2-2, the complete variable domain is DSGVTQTPKHLITATGQRVTLRCSPRSGDLSVYWYQQSLDQGLQFLIQYYNGEERAKGNILERFSAQQFPDLHSELNLSSLELGDSALYFCASSPVRTGELFFGEGSRLTVL.